This T cell receptor beta chain was obtained from a study of shared clonotypes between healthy human individuals. Sequencing was performed with immunoSEQ multiplex PCR; in TCRdb, only in-frame clones are kept and a portion is missing. The table has around 500,000 clones, around 80% seen once. V trimming: 6 bases; J trimming: 4 bases; junction bases outside the gene matches: 9. Per the germline V gene, CDR1 is SNHLY and CDR2 is FYNNEI. The CDR3 runs 15 residues. The V and J genes are TRBV2 and TRBJ2-1; 7 bases align to TRBD2. The sequence derives from a middle-aged woman in good health. Some clones in this sample may be carry-over from other donors' samples. The sample comprised PBMCs. Here the CDR3 reads CASRKERDPYNEQFF. For the CDR3, the DNA is TGTGCCAGCAGGAAGGAGCGGGATCCGTACAATGAGCAGTTCTTC.